A single sample is the source of the 27 T cell receptor beta chains below, sequenced in a study of blood T cell repertoires in COVID-19. TCRdb's table, derived via immunoSEQ multiplex PCR, lists solely in-frame clones and lacks some. The table includes about 140,000 clones, roughly 80% detected once. Sequences were obtained from peripheral blood. The receptors were sampled from a human donor in a cohort sampled during active COVID-19.

In this sample, this clone turned up once. This chain joins TRBV7-9 and TRBJ2-5; D is perhaps TRBD2 (6 bases). The CDR3 consists of 14 residues. Trimming removed 8 bases from V and 4 bases from J, with 17 bases in between. Germline assignment: CDR1 SEHNR and CDR2 FQNEAQ (reference sequence). The CDR3 DNA is TGTGCCAGCTCGCCGGAGGGCATCGGAGAGACCCAGTACTTC. Translated: CASSPEGIGETQYF.

The rearrangement uses TRBV6-1 and TRBJ2-1; a weak D match, TRBD2 (6 bases). CDR1 and CDR2 (germline): MNHNS, SASEGT. The CDR3 covers 18 residues. The ends were cut back, 2 bases at V and 7 bases at J, with 24 bases in the middle. In nucleotides, the CDR3 is TGTGCCAGCAGTGAATATTGGAAGGGAACCCTGGCGGGGAATGAGCAGTTCTTC. Amino acid sequence: CASSEYWKGTLAGNEQFF.

This chain uses TRBV5-1 with TRBJ1-2; 7 bases line up with TRBD1. Germline V gene lookup returns CDR1 SGHRS and CDR2 YFSETQ. This CDR3 has 15 amino acids. With 0 bases clipped from V and 3 bases from J, the junction kept 5 bases outside the gene matches. CDR3 amino acids: CASSLGGTGDYGYTF. DNA for the CDR3: TGCGCCAGCAGCTTGGGGGGAACAGGGGACTATGGCTACACCTTC.

The V gene is TRBV18, the J gene TRBJ1-3; a possible D gene is TRBD1 (5 bases). Germline CDR1 is KGHSH and CDR2 is LQKENI. V lost 2 bases, J lost 4 bases, and 12 bases lay in between. This CDR3 has 15 amino acids. CDR3 DNA sequence: TGTGCCAGCTCACCAATCGCGGGGGAAGGAAACACCATATATTTT. Translated, it gives CASSPIAGEGNTIYF. Supplemented by reference TRBV18 and TRBJ1-3, the full variable domain reads NAGVMQNPRHLVRRRGQEARLRCSPMKGHSHVYWYRQLPEEGLKFMVYLQKENIIDESGMPKERFSAEFPKEGPSILRIQQVVRGDSAAYFCASSPIAGEGNTIYFGEGSWLTVV.

V usage is TRBV2 and J usage is TRBJ2-7, with D maybe TRBD1 (5 bases). The V gene's germline CDR1 is SNHLY and CDR2 FYNNEI. The CDR3 totals 15 residues. Trimming cost V 9 bases and J 2 bases, with 20 bases left between them. The CDR3 sequence is CARTLGSKGAYEQYF. DNA for the CDR3: TGTGCCAGAACGCTGGGCAGCAAAGGGGCCTACGAGCAGTACTTC.

The CDR3 DNA follows: TGCGCCAGCAGCTTGGAAGGGGCGGGCAATCAGCCCCAGCATTTT. It specifies CASSLEGAGNQPQHF. The V and J genes are TRBV5-1 and TRBJ1-5, with D perhaps matching TRBD1 (5 bases). Germline V gene lookup returns CDR1 SGHRS and CDR2 YFSETQ. V lost 0 bases to trimming and J lost 2 bases, with 9 bases between them. The CDR3 totals 15 residues. Drawing the rest from reference TRBV5-1 and TRBJ1-5, the complete variable domain is KAGVTQTPRYLIKTRGQQVTLSCSPISGHRSVSWYQQTPGQGLQFLFEYFSETQRNKGNFPGRFSGRQFSNSRSEMNVSTLELGDSALYLCASSLEGAGNQPQHFGDGTRLSIL.

This chain connects TRBV6-4 to TRBJ2-3; TRBD2 matches 11 bases. The germline V gene has CDR1 MRHNA and CDR2 SNTAGT. The CDR3 spans 16 residues. Germline trimming cut 6 bases from V and 0 bases from J; bases unmatched to any gene: 5. CDR3 DNA sequence: TGTGCCAGCAGCCCTAGCGGGGGGCTTAGCACAGATACGCAGTATTTT. Protein: CASSPSGGLSTDTQYF.

This clone showed up just once. The V call is TRBV12-3 or TRBV12-4, the J call TRBJ2-7; tentative D call: TRBD2 (5 bases). CDR3 length: 13 amino acids. The V gene lost 3 bases and the J gene lost 5 bases, with 11 bases spanning the gap. The CDR3 sequence: CASSLVLEDEQYF. The CDR3, as DNA: TGTGCCAGCAGTTTGGTACTAGAGGACGAGCAGTACTTC.

The chain is built from TRBV7-9 and TRBJ1-1; D is unresolved. CDR3 size: 14 residues. Trimming shortened V by 2 bases and J by 1 base, and 8 bases separated the two germline ends. Germline V gene lookup returns CDR1 SEHNR and CDR2 FQNEAQ (reference sequence). This CDR3 is CASSLNSPNTEAFF. DNA of the CDR3: TGTGCCAGCAGCTTAAACTCCCCGAACACTGAAGCTTTCTTT.

The chain couples TRBV5-1 to TRBJ1-6; 10 nucleotides agree with TRBD1. In germline, CDR1 is SGHRS, CDR2 YFSETQ. V was pared by 4 bases and J by 9 bases, with 10 bases of the junction left unmatched. CDR3 size: 16 residues. The CDR3 region is CASSPEYRTGGSPLHF. CDR3 sequence (DNA): TGCGCCAGCAGCCCAGAATATCGGACAGGGGGTTCACCCCTCCACTTT.

This clone has just one count. The chain carries TRBV5-1 and TRBJ1-2; perhaps TRBD1 as D (5 bases). The germline gives CDR1 SGHRS, CDR2 YFSETQ. V was clipped by 4 bases and J by 3 bases, with 25 bases between them. The CDR3 is 18 residues long. CDR3 loop: CASSPLGEGAWGDYGYTF. The DNA of the CDR3 is TGCGCCAGCAGCCCCCTAGGGGAGGGAGCCTGGGGTGACTATGGCTACACCTTC.

The gene calls are TRBV4-1 and TRBJ1-6; no clear D. The germline V gene has CDR1 MGHRA and CDR2 YSYEKL. Trimming shortened V by 0 bases and J by 6 bases, and 9 bases separated the two germline ends. This CDR3 region has 15 residues. The CDR3 protein is CASSQDRPINSPLHF. The CDR3 nucleotides are TGCGCCAGCAGCCAAGACAGGCCCATTAATTCACCCCTCCACTTT.

The CDR3 here is CASSPRQVPSGNTIYF. The CDR3 DNA is TGTGCCAGCAGCCCCCGACAGGTACCCTCTGGAAACACCATATATTTT. The rearrangement uses TRBV7-2 and TRBJ1-3, with D perhaps TRBD1 (6 bases). In germline, CDR1 is SGHTA, CDR2 FQGNSA. Between the trimmed V and J ends, which lost 5 bases and 0 bases, there was a span of 14 bases. The CDR3 totals 16 residues.

The CDR3 nucleotides read TGTGCCAGCTCACCGACTTATACGCAGTATTTT. It is translated as CASSPTYTQYF. The rearrangement joins TRBV18 to TRBJ2-3; D remains unclear. V was pared by 3 bases and J by 7 bases, with 5 bases between. CDR3 length: 11 residues. CDR1 is KGHSH and CDR2 is LQKENI in the germline V gene.

This clone has a single count. The J gene is TRBJ2-7, the V gene TRBV7-2, with 14 bases lining up with TRBD2. Germline trimming cut 0 bases from V and 6 bases from J; bases unmatched to any gene: 7. The length of the CDR3 is 17 residues. CDR1 and CDR2 (germline): SGHTA, FQGNSA. The CDR3 DNA follows: TGTGCCAGCAGCTTAGCGTCCGGACTAGCGGGGGGAGCCGAGCAGTACTTC. Translated, it gives CASSLASGLAGGAEQYF.

The gene calls are TRBV3-1 (or the pseudogene TRBV3-2) and TRBJ2-7, with a tentative D call TRBD1 (6 bases). The CDR3 is 14 amino acids. The germline V and J ends were trimmed by 4 bases and 3 bases, with 13 bases remaining between them. CDR1 is LGHDT, CDR2 YNNKEL, per germline (reference sequence). The chain's CDR3 is CASSPWGQDYEQYF. The DNA of the CDR3 is TGTGCCAGCAGCCCCTGGGGACAAGACTACGAGCAGTACTTC.

The rearrangement links TRBV6-5 to TRBJ2-7, with 9 bases fitting TRBD2. The CDR3 is 15 amino acids. After removal of 4 bases from V and 0 bases from J, the junction contained 4 bases not matched to a gene. Germline V lookup: CDR1 MNHEY, CDR2 SVGAGI. As DNA, the CDR3 is TGTGCCAGCAGTTCGCCGACTAGCGGCTCCTACGAGCAGTACTTC. This codes for CASSSPTSGSYEQYF.

J is TRBJ1-4 and V is TRBV11-2; a weak D match, TRBD1 (6 bases). Germline assignment: CDR1 SGHAT and CDR2 FQNNGV. Trimming removed 5 bases from V and 6 bases from J, with 13 bases in between. The CDR3 runs to 14 residues. The CDR3: CASSPRPGDEKLFF. CDR3 nucleotide sequence: TGTGCCAGCAGCCCCCGTCCAGGGGATGAAAAACTGTTTTTT.

The V gene is TRBV19, the J gene TRBJ2-1; 10 bases map to TRBD1. J was trimmed by 2 bases and V by 7 bases; bases with no gene match: 5. The CDR3 is 15 amino acids. From germline, CDR1 is LNHDA and CDR2 SQIVND (reference sequence). The DNA for the CDR3 is TGTGCCAGTATTGGAGGGACAGGGGCCTACAATGAGCAGTTCTTC. Translated: CASIGGTGAYNEQFF.

Here the CDR3 DNA reads TGTGCCAGCAGCATACAGGTCACCTCCTACAATGAGCAGTTCTTC. Protein product: CASSIQVTSYNEQFF. This chain connects TRBV9 to TRBJ2-1, with a tentative D call TRBD1 (5 bases). The CDR3 is 15 residues long. Trimming stripped 4 bases from V and 0 bases from J, with 11 bases between. Germline V gene sequence: CDR1 SGDLS, CDR2 YYNGEE.

This chain connects TRBV7-2 to TRBJ2-5, with 9 positions matching TRBD2. This CDR3 is 17 amino acids long. CDR1 is SGHTA and CDR2 is FQGNSA in the germline V gene. V dropped 1 base and J dropped 5; count of bases not matched to a gene: 11. The CDR3 region has the DNA TGTGCCAGCAGCTTAGTGGGTAGCGGGGGAACAAGGGAGACCCAGTACTTC. It specifies CASSLVGSGGTRETQYF.

This clone came up a few times. The chain carries TRBV7-9 and TRBJ2-3; 7 bases agree with TRBD2. Germline values: CDR1 SEHNR, CDR2 FQNEAQ (reference sequence). V was clipped by 4 bases and J by 5 bases; unmatched bases: 3. The CDR3 length is 13 residues. Here the CDR3 reads CASSSPGGDTQYF. CDR3 nucleotides: TGTGCCAGCAGCTCACCGGGGGGAGATACGCAGTATTTT. The entire variable domain, with the rest obtained from reference TRBV7-9 and TRBJ2-3, is as follows: DTGVSQNPRHKITKRGQNVTFRCDPISEHNRLYWYRQTLGQGPEFLTYFQNEAQLEKSRLLSDRFSAERPKGSFSTLEIQRTEQGDSAMYLCASSSPGGDTQYFGPGTRLTVL.

CDR3 sequence: CASSLYVRGGTEAFF. For the CDR3, the DNA is TGTGCCAGCAGTTTATACGTTCGGGGGGGGACTGAAGCTTTCTTT. The chain joins TRBV27 to TRBJ1-1; maybe TRBD1 (5 bases). This CDR3 has 15 residues. Germline-derived CDR1 and CDR2 are MNHEY and SMNVEV (reference sequence). Trimming shortened V by 1 base and J by 5 bases, and 14 bases separated the two germline ends.

The DNA for the CDR3 is TGTGCCAGCACTTTACAGGGGGCGAATACAGATACGCAGTATTTT. Its protein product is CASTLQGANTDTQYF. V usage is TRBV2 and J usage is TRBJ2-3, with 9 bases lining up with TRBD1. Trimming at V came to 7 bases and at J to 3 bases, leaving 8 bases not matched to a gene. Germline V gene sequence: CDR1 SNHLY, CDR2 FYNNEI. CDR3 length equals 15 residues.

The chain has TRBV29-1 and TRBJ1-1; the D gene is possibly TRBD1 (5 bases). The CDR3 sequence is 15 residues long. The V end lost 4 bases, the J end lost 4 bases, and 19 bases lay between the germline ends. Germline CDR1 SQVTM, CDR2 ANQGSEA. This CDR3 reads CSVAIPAGLVTEAFF. CDR3 in DNA: TGCAGCGTTGCCATACCCGCAGGGCTGGTCACTGAAGCTTTCTTT.

Remarks on this clone: This CDR3 is also generated by other DNA sequences in the sample. J is TRBJ1-1 and V is TRBV7-3; D ambiguous. This CDR3 contains 13 residues. The V and J ends lost 1 base and 1 base respectively, with 4 bases between them. CDR1 is SGHTA and CDR2 is FQGTGA in the germline V gene. The CDR3 here is CASSLSRNTEAFF. The CDR3 DNA is TGTGCCAGCAGCTTAAGTAGGAACACTGAAGCTTTCTTT.

The chain combines TRBV7-2 with TRBJ2-3; 10 bases match TRBD1. The germline gives CDR1 SGHTA, CDR2 FQGNSA. V lost 5 bases, J lost 3 bases, and 5 bases stayed unmatched. This CDR3 region has 15 residues. This CDR3 is CASSPDRGRTDTQYF. The CDR3, as DNA: TGTGCCAGCAGCCCAGACAGGGGGCGAACAGATACGCAGTATTTT.